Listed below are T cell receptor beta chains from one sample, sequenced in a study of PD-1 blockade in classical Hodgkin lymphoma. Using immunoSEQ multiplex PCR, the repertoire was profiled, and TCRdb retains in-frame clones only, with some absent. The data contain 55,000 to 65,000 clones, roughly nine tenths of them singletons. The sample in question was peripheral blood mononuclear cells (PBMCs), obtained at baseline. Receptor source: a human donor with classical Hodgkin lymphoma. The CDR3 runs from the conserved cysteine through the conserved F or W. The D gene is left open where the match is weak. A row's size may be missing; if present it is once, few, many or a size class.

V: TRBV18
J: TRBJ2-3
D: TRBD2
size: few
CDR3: CASSPRLAETDTQYF
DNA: TGTGCCAGCTCACCAAGACTAGCGGAGACAGATACGCAGTATTTT

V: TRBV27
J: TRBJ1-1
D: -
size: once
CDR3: CASSLGGRRNTEAFF
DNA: TGTGCCAGCAGTTTAGGCGGGCGCAGGAACACTGAAGCTTTCTTT

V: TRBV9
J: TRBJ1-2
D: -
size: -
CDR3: CASSATSGTPLF
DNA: TGTGCCAGCAGCGCAACCTCCGGGACCCCTCTTTTC

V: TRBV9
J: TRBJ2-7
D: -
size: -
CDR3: CASSVYTAPIYEQYF
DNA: TGTGCCAGCAGCGTATATACAGCGCCGATCTACGAGCAGTACTTC

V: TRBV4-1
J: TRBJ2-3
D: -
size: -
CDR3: CASSQVPPGTSSTDTQYF
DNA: TGCGCCAGCAGCCAAGTCCCTCCTGGGACTTCCTCCACAGATACGCAGTATTTT

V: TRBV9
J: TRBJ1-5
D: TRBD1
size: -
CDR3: CASSVGQGFYQPQHF
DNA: TGTGCCAGCAGCGTAGGACAGGGGTTTTATCAGCCCCAGCATTTT

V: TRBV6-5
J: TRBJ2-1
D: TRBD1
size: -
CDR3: CASSYSTGGAYNEQFF
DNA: TGTGCCAGCAGTTACTCTACAGGGGGCGCCTACAATGAGCAGTTCTTC

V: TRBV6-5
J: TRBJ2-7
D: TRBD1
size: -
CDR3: CASRKNRGSYEQYF
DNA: TGTGCCAGCAGAAAAAACAGGGGGTCCTACGAGCAGTACTTC

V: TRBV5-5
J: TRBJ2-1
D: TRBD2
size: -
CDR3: CASSSGEGPGLAYNEQFF
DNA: TGTGCCAGCAGCTCTGGAGAAGGACCGGGACTAGCCTACAATGAGCAGTTCTTC

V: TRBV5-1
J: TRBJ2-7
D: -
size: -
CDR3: CASSMGDYEQYF
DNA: TGCGCCAGCTCGATGGGGGACTACGAGCAGTACTTC

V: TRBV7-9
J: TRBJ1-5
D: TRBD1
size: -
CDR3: CASSFTGGNQPQHF
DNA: TGTGCCAGCAGCTTTACAGGGGGCAATCAGCCCCAGCATTTT

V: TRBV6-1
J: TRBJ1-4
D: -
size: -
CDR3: CASSRLGGGKLFF
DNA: TGTGCCAGCAGCAGGTTAGGCGGGGGAAAACTGTTTTTT

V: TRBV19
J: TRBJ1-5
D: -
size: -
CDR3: CASSIDWGNQPQHF
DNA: TGTGCCAGTAGTATTGACTGGGGTAATCAGCCCCAGCATTTT

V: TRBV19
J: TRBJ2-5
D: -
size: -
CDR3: CASSIKRQETQYF
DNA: TGTGCCAGTAGTATCAAACGCCAAGAGACCCAGTACTTC

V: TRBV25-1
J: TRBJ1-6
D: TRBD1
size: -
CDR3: CASSNTGEGSSPLHF
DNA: TGTGCCAGCAGCAATACAGGGGAGGGGAGTTCACCCCTCCACTTT

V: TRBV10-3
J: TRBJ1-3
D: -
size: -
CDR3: CAISPGLTSGNTIYF
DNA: TGTGCCATCAGCCCCGGGTTGACCTCTGGAAACACCATATATTTT

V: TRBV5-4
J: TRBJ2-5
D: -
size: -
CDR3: CASSLPEAETQYF
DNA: TGTGCCAGCAGCTTGCCGGAGGCGGAGACCCAGTACTTC

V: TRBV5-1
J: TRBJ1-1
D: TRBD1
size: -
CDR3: CASSLGTGPRKAEAFF
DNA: TGCGCCAGCAGCTTAGGGACAGGCCCGCGGAAAGCTGAAGCTTTCTTT

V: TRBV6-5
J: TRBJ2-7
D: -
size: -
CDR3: CASSYLYEQYF
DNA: TGTGCCAGCAGTTACCTCTACGAGCAGTACTTC

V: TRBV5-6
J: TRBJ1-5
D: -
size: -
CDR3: CASSFFNSNQPQHF
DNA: TGTGCCAGCAGCTTCTTCAATAGCAATCAGCCCCAGCATTTT

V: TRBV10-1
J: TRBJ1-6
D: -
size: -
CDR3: CATSPGTWNSPLHF
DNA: TGCGCCACCTCGCCCGGGACATGGAATTCACCCCTCCACTTT

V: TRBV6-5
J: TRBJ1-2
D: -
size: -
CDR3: CASRPTDSYGYTF
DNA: TGTGCCAGCAGGCCGACAGACAGCTATGGCTACACCTTC

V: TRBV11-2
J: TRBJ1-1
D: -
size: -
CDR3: CASSSSLSHTEAFF
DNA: TGTGCCAGCAGCTCCTCATTATCTCACACTGAAGCTTTCTTT

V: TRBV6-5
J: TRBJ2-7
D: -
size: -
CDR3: CASSYSGITYEQYF
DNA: TGTGCCAGCAGTTACTCGGGCATAACCTACGAGCAGTACTTC

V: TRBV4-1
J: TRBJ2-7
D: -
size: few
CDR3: CASSHSFVGVPDYEQYF
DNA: TGCGCCAGCAGCCATAGTTTTGTGGGAGTGCCAGACTACGAGCAGTACTTC

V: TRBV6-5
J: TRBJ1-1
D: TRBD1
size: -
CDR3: CASSPGTGGPEAFF
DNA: TGTGCCAGCAGTCCCGGGACAGGGGGACCTGAAGCTTTCTTT

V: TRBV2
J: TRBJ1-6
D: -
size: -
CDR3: CASLRGASYNSPLHF
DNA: TGTGCCAGCTTAAGGGGGGCGTCCTATAATTCACCCCTCCACTTT

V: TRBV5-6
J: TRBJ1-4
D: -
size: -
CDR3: CASSRGVGDEKLFF
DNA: TGTGCCAGCAGCCGAGGGGTGGGGGATGAAAAACTGTTTTTT

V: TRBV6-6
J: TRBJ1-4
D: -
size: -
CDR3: CASSYVGTNEKLFF
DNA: TGTGCCAGCAGTTACGTCGGGACTAATGAAAAACTGTTTTTT

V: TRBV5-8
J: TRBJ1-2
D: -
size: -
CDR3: CASSLDPGQPRGYTF
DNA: TGTGCCAGCAGCTTGGACCCAGGGCAGCCCCGTGGCTACACCTTC

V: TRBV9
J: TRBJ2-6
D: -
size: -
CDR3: CASSVEGGAVTF
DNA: TGTGCCAGCAGCGTAGAAGGAGGGGCGGTGACTTTC

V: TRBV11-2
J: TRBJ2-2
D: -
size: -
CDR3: CASRRPGNNTGELFF
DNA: TGTGCCAGCAGGCGACCCGGGAACAACACCGGGGAGCTGTTTTTT

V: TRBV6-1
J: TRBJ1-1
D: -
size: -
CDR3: CASSQAFF
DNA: TGTGCCAGCAGTCAAGCTTTCTTT

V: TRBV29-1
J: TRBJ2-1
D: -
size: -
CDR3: CSANRRGLWNEQFF
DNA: TGCAGCGCAAACCGGAGGGGCCTGTGGAATGAGCAGTTCTTC

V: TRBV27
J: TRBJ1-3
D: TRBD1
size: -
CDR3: CASSSLGWTGESGNTIYF
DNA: TGTGCCAGCAGTTCTCTAGGTTGGACAGGGGAGTCAGGAAACACCATATATTTT

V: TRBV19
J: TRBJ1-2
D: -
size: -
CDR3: CASTGTGNGYTF
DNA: TGTGCCAGCACCGGGACGGGAAATGGCTACACCTTC

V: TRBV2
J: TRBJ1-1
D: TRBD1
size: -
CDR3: CASGTGEATEAFF
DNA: TGTGCCAGCGGAACAGGGGAGGCCACTGAAGCTTTCTTT

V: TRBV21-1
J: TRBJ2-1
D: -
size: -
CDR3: CASSKGTGLTNEQFF
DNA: TGTGCCAGCAGCAAAGGAACAGGACTAACTAATGAGCAGTTCTTC

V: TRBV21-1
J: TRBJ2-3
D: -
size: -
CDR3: CASSKGNSGDTDTQYF
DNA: TGTGCCAGCAGCAAAGGGAATAGCGGGGACACAGATACGCAGTATTTT

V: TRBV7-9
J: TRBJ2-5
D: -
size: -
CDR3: CASSWAQETQYF
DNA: TGTGCCAGCAGTTGGGCCCAAGAGACCCAGTACTTC

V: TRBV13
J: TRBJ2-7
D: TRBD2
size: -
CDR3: CASSFPAGGAYEQYF
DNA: TGTGCCAGCAGCTTCCCTGCGGGGGGAGCCTACGAGCAGTACTTC

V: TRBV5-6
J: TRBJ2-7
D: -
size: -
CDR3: CASSPGISYEQYF
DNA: TGTGCCAGCAGTCCGGGAATCTCCTACGAGCAGTACTTC

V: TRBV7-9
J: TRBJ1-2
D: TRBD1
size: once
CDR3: CASSRGTAYGYTF
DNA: TGTGCCAGCAGCCGCGGGACAGCCTATGGCTACACCTTC

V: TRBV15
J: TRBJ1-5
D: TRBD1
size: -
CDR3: CATSRDRGQSQPQHF
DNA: TGTGCCACCAGCAGGGACAGGGGGCAGTCTCAGCCCCAGCATTTT

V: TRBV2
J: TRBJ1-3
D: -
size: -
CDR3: CARSGNTIYF
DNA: TGTGCCCGCAGCGGAAACACCATATATTTT

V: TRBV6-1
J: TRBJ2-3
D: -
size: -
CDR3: CASSGAAGPTDTQYF
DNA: TGTGCCAGCAGCGGAGCCGCGGGGCCCACAGATACGCAGTATTTT

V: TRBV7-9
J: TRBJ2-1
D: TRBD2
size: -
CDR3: CATIAGYGYNEQFF
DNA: TGTGCCACCATAGCGGGGTACGGCTACAATGAGCAGTTCTTC

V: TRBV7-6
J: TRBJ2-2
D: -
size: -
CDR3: CASSFNGELLLGGELFF
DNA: TGTGCCAGCAGCTTTAACGGGGAGCTATTACTGGGCGGGGAGCTGTTTTTT